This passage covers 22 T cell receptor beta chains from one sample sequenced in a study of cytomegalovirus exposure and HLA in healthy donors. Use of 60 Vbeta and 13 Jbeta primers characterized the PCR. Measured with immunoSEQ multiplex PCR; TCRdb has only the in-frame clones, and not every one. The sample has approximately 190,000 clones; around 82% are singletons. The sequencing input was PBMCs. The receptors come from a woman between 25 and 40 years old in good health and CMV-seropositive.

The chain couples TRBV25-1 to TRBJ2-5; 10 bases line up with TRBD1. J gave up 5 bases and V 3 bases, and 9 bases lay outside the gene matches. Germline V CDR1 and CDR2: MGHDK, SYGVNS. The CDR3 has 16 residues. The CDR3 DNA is TGTGCCAGCAGTGATATGGGGACAGGGGCTTCCGAGACCCAGTACTTC. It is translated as CASSDMGTGASETQYF. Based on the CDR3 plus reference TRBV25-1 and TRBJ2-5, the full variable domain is EADIYQTPRYLVIGTGKKITLECSQTMGHDKMYWYQQDPGMELHLIHYSYGVNSTEKGDLSSESTVSRIRTEHFPLTLESARPSHTSQYLCASSDMGTGASETQYFGPGTRLLVL.

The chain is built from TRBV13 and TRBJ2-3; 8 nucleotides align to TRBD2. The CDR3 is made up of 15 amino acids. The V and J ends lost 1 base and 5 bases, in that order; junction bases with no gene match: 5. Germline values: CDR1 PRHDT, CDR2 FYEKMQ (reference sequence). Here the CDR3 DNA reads TGTGCCAGCAGCTTAGATCTAGCGGGCGTAGATACGCAGTATTTT. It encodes CASSLDLAGVDTQYF.

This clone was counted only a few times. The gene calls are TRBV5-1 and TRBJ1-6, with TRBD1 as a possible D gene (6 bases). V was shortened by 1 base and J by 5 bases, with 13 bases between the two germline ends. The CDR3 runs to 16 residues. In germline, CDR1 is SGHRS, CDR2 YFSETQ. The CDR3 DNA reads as TGCGCCAGCAGCTTGTCTTGGACAGCAGATAATTCACCCCTCCACTTT. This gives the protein CASSLSWTADNSPLHF.

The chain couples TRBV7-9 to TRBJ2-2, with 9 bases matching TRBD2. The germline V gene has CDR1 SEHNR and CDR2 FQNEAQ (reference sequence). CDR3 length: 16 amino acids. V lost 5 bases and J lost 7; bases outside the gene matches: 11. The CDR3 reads CASSPSGTSFSGELFF. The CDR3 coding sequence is TGTGCCAGCAGCCCGAGCGGGACTAGCTTTAGCGGGGAGCTGTTTTTT.

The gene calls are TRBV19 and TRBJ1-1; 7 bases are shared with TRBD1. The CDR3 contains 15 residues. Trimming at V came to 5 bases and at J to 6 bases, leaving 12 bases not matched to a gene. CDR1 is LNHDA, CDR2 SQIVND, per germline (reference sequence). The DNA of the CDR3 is TGTGCCAGTAGTGCCCGACGACAGGGTTGGGCTGAAGCTTTCTTT. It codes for CASSARRQGWAEAFF.

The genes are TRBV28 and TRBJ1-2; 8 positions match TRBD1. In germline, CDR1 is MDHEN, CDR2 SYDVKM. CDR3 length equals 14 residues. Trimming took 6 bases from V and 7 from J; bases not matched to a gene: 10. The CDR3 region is CASSRGQAISGYTF. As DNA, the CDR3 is TGTGCCAGCAGCCGGGGACAGGCGATTTCTGGCTACACCTTC.

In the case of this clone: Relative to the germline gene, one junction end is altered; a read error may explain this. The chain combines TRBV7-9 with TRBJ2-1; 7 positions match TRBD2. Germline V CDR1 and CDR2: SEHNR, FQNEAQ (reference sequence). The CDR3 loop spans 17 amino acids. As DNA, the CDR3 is TGTTCCAGCAGCCTCGCTCTAGCGGTGTCGATCTACAATGAGCAGTTCTTC. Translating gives CSSSLALAVSIYNEQFF.

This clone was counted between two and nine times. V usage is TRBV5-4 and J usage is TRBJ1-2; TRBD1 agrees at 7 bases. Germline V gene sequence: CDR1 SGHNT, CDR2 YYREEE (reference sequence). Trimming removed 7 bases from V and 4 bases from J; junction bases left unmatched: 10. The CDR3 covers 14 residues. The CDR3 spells CASGPQGGVYGYTF. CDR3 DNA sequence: TGTGCCAGCGGACCCCAGGGGGGTGTCTATGGCTACACCTTC. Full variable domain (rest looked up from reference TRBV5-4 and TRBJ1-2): ETGVTQSPTHLIKTRGQQVTLRCSSQSGHNTVSWYQQALGQGPQFIFQYYREEENGRGNFPPRFSGLQFPNYSSELNVNALELDDSALYLCASGPQGGVYGYTFGSGTRLTVV.

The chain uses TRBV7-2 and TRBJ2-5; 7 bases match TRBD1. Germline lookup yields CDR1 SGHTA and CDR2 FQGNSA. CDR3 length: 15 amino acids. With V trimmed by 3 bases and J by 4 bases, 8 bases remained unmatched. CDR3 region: CASSFETGPRETQYF. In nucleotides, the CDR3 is TGTGCCAGCAGCTTCGAGACAGGGCCCCGAGAGACCCAGTACTTC. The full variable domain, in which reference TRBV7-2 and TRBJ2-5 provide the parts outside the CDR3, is GAGVSQSPSNKVTEKGKDVELRCDPISGHTALYWYRQSLGQGLEFLIYFQGNSAPDKSGLPSDRFSAERTGGSVSTLTIQRTQQEDSAVYLCASSFETGPRETQYFGPGTRLLVL.

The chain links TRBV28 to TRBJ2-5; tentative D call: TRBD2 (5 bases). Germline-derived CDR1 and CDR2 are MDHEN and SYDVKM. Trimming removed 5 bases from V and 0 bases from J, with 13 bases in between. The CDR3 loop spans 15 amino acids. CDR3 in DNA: TGTGCCAGCAGTCCAACGGACGGGGACCAAGAGACCCAGTACTTC. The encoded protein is CASSPTDGDQETQYF.

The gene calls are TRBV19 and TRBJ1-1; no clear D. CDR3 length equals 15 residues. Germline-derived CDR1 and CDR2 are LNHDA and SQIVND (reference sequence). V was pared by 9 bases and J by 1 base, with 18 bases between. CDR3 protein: CARGPEGPSNTEAFF. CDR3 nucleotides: TGTGCCAGGGGCCCGGAGGGTCCTTCGAACACTGAAGCTTTCTTT.

The CDR3 DNA reads as TGTGCCAGCACCGAATCGGGGCCTAGCGGGAGGTACGAGCAGTACTTC. It specifies CASTESGPSGRYEQYF. The J gene is TRBJ2-7, the V gene TRBV27, with TRBD2 identical over 11 bases. CDR3 size: 16 residues. Germline V gene data show CDR1 as MNHEY and CDR2 as SMNVEV (reference sequence). V lost 7 bases, J lost 4 bases, and 12 bases stayed unmatched.

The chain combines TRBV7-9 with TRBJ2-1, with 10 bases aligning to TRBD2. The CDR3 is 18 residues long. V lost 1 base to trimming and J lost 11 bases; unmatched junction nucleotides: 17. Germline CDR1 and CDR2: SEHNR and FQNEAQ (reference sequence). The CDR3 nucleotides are TGTGCCAGCAGCTTAGTATCCCCCGCTAGCGGGAGTAGGTTGAAGCAGTTCTTC. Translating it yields CASSLVSPASGSRLKQFF.

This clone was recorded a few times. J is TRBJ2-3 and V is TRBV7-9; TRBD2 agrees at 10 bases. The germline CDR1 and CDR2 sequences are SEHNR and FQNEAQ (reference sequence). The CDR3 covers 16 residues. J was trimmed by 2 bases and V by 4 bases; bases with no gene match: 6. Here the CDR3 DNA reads TGTGCCAGCAGCTCCTCTAGCGGGGGAAACACAGATACGCAGTATTTT. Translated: CASSSSSGGNTDTQYF.

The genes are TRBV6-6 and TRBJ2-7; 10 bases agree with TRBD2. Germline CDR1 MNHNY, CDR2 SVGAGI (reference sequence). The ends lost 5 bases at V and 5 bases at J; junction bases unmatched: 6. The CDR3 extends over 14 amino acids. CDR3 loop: CASSRAGGPNEQYF. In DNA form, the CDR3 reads TGTGCCAGCAGTCGAGCGGGAGGGCCCAACGAGCAGTACTTC.

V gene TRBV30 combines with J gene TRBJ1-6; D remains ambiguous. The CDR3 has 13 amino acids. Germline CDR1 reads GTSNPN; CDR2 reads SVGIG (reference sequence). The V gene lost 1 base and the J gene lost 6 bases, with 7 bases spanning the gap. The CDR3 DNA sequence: TGTGCCTGGAGTGGAAGCCTTAATTCACCCCTCCACTTT. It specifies CAWSGSLNSPLHF.

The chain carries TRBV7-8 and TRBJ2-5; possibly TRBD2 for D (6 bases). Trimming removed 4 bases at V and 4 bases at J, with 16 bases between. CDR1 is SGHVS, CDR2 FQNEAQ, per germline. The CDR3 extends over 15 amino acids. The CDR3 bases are TGTGCCAGCAGCTCCCGGGACTTAATAAGAGAGACCCAGTACTTC. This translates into CASSSRDLIRETQYF.

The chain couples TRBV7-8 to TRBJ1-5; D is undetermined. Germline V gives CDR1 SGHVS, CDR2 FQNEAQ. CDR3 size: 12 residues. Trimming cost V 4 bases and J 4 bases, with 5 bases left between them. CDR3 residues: CASSSLNQPQHF. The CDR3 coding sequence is TGTGCCAGCAGCTCTTTGAATCAGCCCCAGCATTTT.

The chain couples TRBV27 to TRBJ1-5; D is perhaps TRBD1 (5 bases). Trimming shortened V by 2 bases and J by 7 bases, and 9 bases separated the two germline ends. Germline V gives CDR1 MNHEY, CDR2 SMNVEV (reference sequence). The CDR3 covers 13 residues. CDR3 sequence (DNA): TGTGCCAGCAGTTTAAGGGGAGGACAGCCCCAGCATTTT. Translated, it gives CASSLRGGQPQHF.

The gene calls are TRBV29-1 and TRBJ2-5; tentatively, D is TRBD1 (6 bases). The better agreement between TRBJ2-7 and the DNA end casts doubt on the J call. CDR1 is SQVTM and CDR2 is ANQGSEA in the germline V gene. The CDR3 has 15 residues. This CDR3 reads CSVWEKGTPTYEQYF. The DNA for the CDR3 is TGCAGCGTTTGGGAGAAGGGGACACCGACCTACGAGCAGTACTTC.

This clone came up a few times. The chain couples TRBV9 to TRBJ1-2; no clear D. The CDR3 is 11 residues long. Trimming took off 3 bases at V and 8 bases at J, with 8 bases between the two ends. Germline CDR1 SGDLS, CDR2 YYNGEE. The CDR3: CASSANRGYTF. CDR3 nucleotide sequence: TGTGCCAGCAGCGCGAATAGAGGCTACACCTTC.

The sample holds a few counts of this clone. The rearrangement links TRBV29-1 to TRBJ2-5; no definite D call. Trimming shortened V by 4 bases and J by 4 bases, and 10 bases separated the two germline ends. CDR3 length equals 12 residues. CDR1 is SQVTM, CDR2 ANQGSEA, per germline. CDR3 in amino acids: CSVAAGSETQYF. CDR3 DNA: TGCAGCGTTGCGGCCGGGTCAGAGACCCAGTACTTC.